Following are 6 T cell receptor beta chains from one sample sequenced in a study of graft-versus-host responses after intestinal transplantation. TCRdb's table, derived via immunoSEQ multiplex PCR, lists solely in-frame clones and lacks some. The table records over 80,000 clones, about nine tenths of them present only once. No antigens are known for them. Material: unstimulated CD4+ T cells sorted from spleen or lymph node cells, obtained before transplant. These receptors originate from a human donor who was the organ donor for an intestinal transplant.

J is TRBJ2-3 and V is TRBV7-3; 12 positions match TRBD1. V lost 1 base, J lost 2 bases, and 4 bases stayed unmatched. Germline assignment: CDR1 SGHTA and CDR2 FQGTGA. CDR3 length: 17 amino acids. The CDR3: CASSLRGTGGLTDTQYF. The CDR3 nucleotides read TGTGCCAGCAGCTTAAGAGGGACAGGGGGCCTCACAGATACGCAGTATTTT.

The count of this clone is one. The chain uses TRBV5-4 and TRBJ2-5; D is possibly TRBD1 (5 bases). The CDR3 sequence is 14 residues long. With 4 bases removed from V and 5 bases from J, the gap between germline ends came to 15 bases. The germline V gene encodes CDR1 SGHNT and CDR2 YYREEE (reference sequence). The CDR3 region has the DNA TGTGCCAGCAGCGGATTCCAGGGTGGCGAGACCCAGTACTTC. This gives the protein CASSGFQGGETQYF. Combining the CDR3 with reference TRBV5-4 and TRBJ2-5 gives the whole variable domain ETGVTQSPTHLIKTRGQQVTLRCSSQSGHNTVSWYQQALGQGPQFIFQYYREEENGRGNFPPRFSGLQFPNYSSELNVNALELDDSALYLCASSGFQGGETQYFGPGTRLLVL.

The rearrangement links TRBV5-1 to TRBJ2-2, with TRBD1 matching over 10 bases. Looked up from germline, CDR1 is SGHRS and CDR2 is YFSETQ. V gave up 6 bases and J gave up 4 bases; unmatched junction bases: 18. The CDR3 length is 19 residues. This CDR3 is CASNKKTGGDSWFTGELFF. The CDR3 coding sequence is TGCGCCAGCAACAAGAAGACAGGGGGCGATTCCTGGTTCACCGGGGAGCTGTTTTTT.

As to this clone: At the DNA level, this CDR3 is encoded by other sequences in the same sample as well. J is TRBJ2-7 and V is TRBV4-3, with 7 bases that match TRBD1. The CDR3 spans 14 residues. The germline V gene has CDR1 LGHNA and CDR2 YSLEER. J gave up 4 bases and V 0 bases, and 3 bases lay outside the gene matches. Here the CDR3 reads CASSQEARGYEQYF. In DNA, the CDR3 is TGCGCCAGCAGCCAAGAGGCCAGGGGGTACGAGCAGTACTTC.

The sample holds one count of this clone. The chain uses TRBV5-1 and TRBJ2-5, with 10 bases lining up with TRBD1. The J segment lost 7 bases and the V segment lost 3 bases, leaving 27 bases of the junction unmatched. In germline, CDR1 is SGHRS, CDR2 YFSETQ. CDR3 length: 21 residues. This CDR3 is CASSSIPQGTGDSRGLRTQYF. DNA of the CDR3: TGCGCCAGCAGCTCAATACCCCAAGGGACAGGGGACTCGCGGGGGTTACGGACCCAGTACTTC.

The chain joins TRBV5-6 to TRBJ1-2, with D unresolved. CDR1 is SGHDT and CDR2 is YYEEEE in the germline V gene. The CDR3 loop spans 12 amino acids. Trimming removed 2 bases at V and 7 bases at J, with 9 bases between. The CDR3 DNA reads TGTGCCAGCAGCTTTTCGTACTTTGGCTACACCTTC. Protein product: CASSFSYFGYTF.